Listed below are T cell receptor beta chains from one sample, sequenced in a study of shared clonotypes between healthy human individuals. Here immunoSEQ multiplex PCR was the method, and the copy in TCRdb shows in-frame clones only, minus some. The sample has 850,000 to 1,100,000 clones, approximately 77% seen once. Sequencing used memory CD4+ T cells from PBMCs. The receptors stem from a man between 18 and 29 years old in good health. Some clones in this sample may be carry-over from other donors' samples. Both conserved end residues are part of each CDR3. The D gene is left open where the match is weak. Size is stated for part of the rows, as once, few or many counts, or as a class when the clone is expanded.

>-|few|TRBJ1-3|15|TRBV19
TGTGCCAGTAGTAAGACAGGATACTCTGGAAACACCATATATTTT
CASSKTGYSGNTIYF
>TRBD2|-|TRBJ2-5|16|TRBV4-1
TGCGCCAGCAGCCAAGTCGTAGCGGGCGCCCAAGAGACCCAGTACTTC
CASSQVVAGAQETQYF
>TRBD1|-|TRBJ2-1|15|TRBV5-1
TGCGCCAGCAGCTGGGGGACAGGGGGTGGCGATGAGCAGTTCTTC
CASSWGTGGGDEQFF
>-|once|TRBJ2-7|14|TRBV21-1
TGTGCCAGCAGCGCCCGGACTAGCGAGTACGAGCAGTACTTC
CASSARTSEYEQYF
>-|-|TRBJ2-6|13|TRBV6-6
TGTGCCACCTCAGACTCTGGGGCCAACGTCCTGACTTTC
CATSDSGANVLTF
>-|-|TRBJ2-5|14|TRBV28
TGTGCCAGCAGTTTTAATGAGGGGCTAGAGACCCAGTACTTC
CASSFNEGLETQYF
>-|-|TRBJ1-1|12|TRBV2
TGTGCCAGCAGTCCTCTACATATTGAAGCTTTCTTT
CASSPLHIEAFF
>-|once|TRBJ2-3|12|TRBV4-2
TGTGCCAGCAGCCCAACGGGGGATACGCAGTATTTT
CASSPTGDTQYF
>-|few|TRBJ2-7|18|TRBV7-2
TGTGCCAGCAGCTTAGCGGGCCCCCTTGGGGGGACAGACTACGAGCAGTACTTC
CASSLAGPLGGTDYEQYF
>-|-|TRBJ1-2|13|TRBV5-1
TGCGCCAGCCACCCGCCAGGGAACTATGGCTACACCTTC
CASHPPGNYGYTF
>-|-|TRBJ1-1|15|TRBV5-1
TGCGCCAGCAGCTTGTTTTGGGAGAGTAGCACTGAAGCTTTCTTT
CASSLFWESSTEAFF
>TRBD2|once|TRBJ2-7|17|TRBV19
TGTGCCAGTAGAAGGACAGGGACTAGCGGGATCTCCTACGAGCAGTACTTC
CASRRTGTSGISYEQYF
>TRBD2|few|TRBJ2-3|14|TRBV30
TGTGCCTGGGGGCGGGACTATAGCACAGATACGCAGTATTTT
CAWGRDYSTDTQYF
>-|-|TRBJ2-3|15|TRBV6-1
TGTGCCACAACAAGGACGGAGCTGAGCACAGATACGCAGTATTTT
CATTRTELSTDTQYF
>-|few|TRBJ2-3|13|TRBV2
TGTGCCAGCAGTGTCCCCTTCAGAGATACGCAGTATTTT
CASSVPFRDTQYF
>-|once|TRBJ2-5|14|TRBV25-1
TGTGCCAGCAGTGGGTGGGCCGAACAAGAGACCCAGTACTTC
CASSGWAEQETQYF
>-|-|TRBJ2-4|15|TRBV14
TGTGCCAGCAGCCTTCCGGGGCCTCGGTCGGTGGTTCAGTACTTC
CASSLPGPRSVVQYF
>-|-|TRBJ2-7|13|TRBV28
TGTGCCAGCGCCTGGCAGGGAACCTACGAGCAGTACTTC
CASAWQGTYEQYF
>-|few|TRBJ1-4|14|TRBV7-2
TGTGCCAGCAGCCGGTACCAGGACCCCGAAAAACTGTTTTTT
CASSRYQDPEKLFF
>TRBD2|-|TRBJ2-5|14|TRBV7-2
TGTGCCAGCAGCCCTAGCGGGAGGGCGGAGACCCAGTACTTC
CASSPSGRAETQYF
>-|-|TRBJ2-1|15|TRBV6-1
TGTGCCAGCAGACCTGACAGACTTACCTACAATGAGCAGTTCTTC
CASRPDRLTYNEQFF
>-|-|TRBJ1-2|13|TRBV7-9
TGTGCCAGCAGCTTGGCAGCCAACTATGGCTACACCTTC
CASSLAANYGYTF
>TRBD1|-|TRBJ1-1|11|TRBV20-1
TGCAGTGCTGACAGGGATCCTGAAGCTTTCTTT
CSADRDPEAFF
>TRBD1|-|TRBJ1-4|14|TRBV7-9
TGTGCCAGCAGCCGTACAGGGGGCGGTGAAAAACTGTTTTTT
CASSRTGGGEKLFF
>TRBD1|-|TRBJ2-7|17|TRBV7-2
TGTGCCAGCAGCCTGTCGGGCGGGACAGGGGACCTCTACGAGCAGTACTTC
CASSLSGGTGDLYEQYF
>-|-|TRBJ2-3|17|TRBV5-1
TGCGCCAGCAGCTTGCCCACCGTCGGGGCTAGCACAGATACGCAGTATTTT
CASSLPTVGASTDTQYF
>-|-|TRBJ2-2|13|TRBV2
TGTGCCAGCCAAAAGGAGAGCACCGGGGAGCTGTTTTTT
CASQKESTGELFF
>TRBD2|-|TRBJ2-4|16|TRBV18
TGTGCCAGCTCACCATCAGCGGGAGCTGCCAAAAACATTCAGTACTTC
CASSPSAGAAKNIQYF
>TRBD1|-|TRBJ1-5|13|TRBV6-1
TGTGCCAGCAGCATCCACAGGGGGGGGCCCCAGCATTTT
CASSIHRGGPQHF
>TRBD2|few|TRBJ2-7|14|TRBV6-1
TGTGCCAGCAGGGGACTAGCGGGAGGTGAGGCGCAGTACTTC
CASRGLAGGEAQYF
>TRBD1|-|TRBJ2-3|16|TRBV4-1
TGCGCCAGCAGCCAGGTTGGGGACAGGGGCACAGATACGCAGTATTTT
CASSQVGDRGTDTQYF
>-|-|TRBJ2-7|14|TRBV7-6
TGTGCCAGCAGCTTGAAACAGCTTTCCTACGAGCAGTACTTC
CASSLKQLSYEQYF
>-|few|TRBJ2-5|14|TRBV7-2
TGTGCCAGCAGCTTAGCCAGGGCTCAAGAGACCCAGTACTTC
CASSLARAQETQYF
>TRBD1|-|TRBJ1-5|15|TRBV7-2
TGTGCCAGCAGCTTACAACAGGGGGTGGGTCAGCCCCAGCATTTT
CASSLQQGVGQPQHF
>-|-|TRBJ2-1|17|TRBV4-3
TGCGCCAGCAGCCAAGATGCGCGGGACTTCCAGTACAATGAGCAGTTCTTC
CASSQDARDFQYNEQFF
>-|-|TRBJ1-2|12|TRBV25-1
TGTGCCAGCCGGGGTTTCGACTATGGCTACACCTTC
CASRGFDYGYTF
>TRBD1|-|TRBJ2-2|15|TRBV28
TGTGCCAGCAGTTCACAGGGGCGATACACCGGGGAGCTGTTTTTT
CASSSQGRYTGELFF
>-|-|TRBJ2-2|15|TRBV11-3
TGTGCCAGCAGCTCAGCAGGGGCGAGCACCGGGGAGCTGTTTTTT
CASSSAGASTGELFF
>TRBD2|-|TRBJ2-1|18|TRBV30
TGTGCCTGGAGTCTCGTCCGGTCTAGCGGGACCTCCTACAATGAGCAGTTCTTC
CAWSLVRSSGTSYNEQFF
>-|-|TRBJ1-1|10|TRBV30
TGTGCCTGGAGTGTGGGGGAAGCTTTCTTT
CAWSVGEAFF
>-|-|TRBJ2-1|15|TRBV9
TGTGCCAGCAGCGTTGTAGCAGGGTTTTACAATGAGCAGTTCTTC
CASSVVAGFYNEQFF
>-|-|TRBJ2-7|12|TRBV7-9
TGTGCCAGCAGTCCAAGTGGGGACGAGCAGTACTTC
CASSPSGDEQYF
>-|few|TRBJ2-1|12|TRBV11-2
TGTGCCAGCAGCCATATAGGCGATGAGCAGTTCTTC
CASSHIGDEQFF
>-|-|TRBJ2-1|17|TRBV27
TGTGCCAGCAGTTTATTGATCCGCGGGTCTTCCTACAATGAGCAGTTCTTC
CASSLLIRGSSYNEQFF
>-|few|TRBJ2-2|13|TRBV9
TGTGCCAGCAGCGGTGGGGATATCGGGGAGCTGTTTTTT
CASSGGDIGELFF
>-|-|TRBJ2-5|11|TRBV28
TGTGCCAGCGGGTTTGGGGAGACCCAGTACTTC
CASGFGETQYF
>-|-|TRBJ2-5|13|TRBV25-1
TGTGCCAGCAGTGGATACTTGCGAGAGACCCAGTACTTC
CASSGYLRETQYF
>-|once|TRBJ2-3|13|TRBV29-1
TGCAGCAAGACGGAGGCTAGCACAGATACGCAGTATTTT
CSKTEASTDTQYF